This T cell receptor beta chain was obtained from a study of T-cell reconstitution after alpha-beta-depleted transplantation in children. The study, taken as a whole, reports: Several hundred expanded graft clones reportedly supplied alpha-beta T cells about two months after transplant.

The authors prepared the TCRbeta library with unique molecular identifiers. TCRdb processed the PCR reads anew with MiXCR; each CDR3 protein has one entry. In the table there are more than 500,000 distinct CDR3 sequences, approximately 10% of which are singletons. V lost 2 bases, J lost 6 bases, and 2 bases stayed unmatched. The CDR3 is 14 amino acids. Germline CDR1 reads DFQATT; CDR2 reads SNEGSKA (reference sequence). For this clonotype: What it binds is unknown.

The chain employs TRBV20-1 and TRBJ2-1, with TRBD2 matching 12 bases. This sample comprised PBMCs, mostly from graft donor cells, obtained 180 days after TCRalphabeta/CD19-depleted stem cell transplant. The sequence was collected from a female patient between 2 and 15 years old who had a stem cell transplant for aplastic anemia, so the T cells may come from the graft donor. The DNA for the CDR3 is TGCAGTGCTAGAAGACTAGCGGGAGCCAATGAGCAGTTCTTC. Its translation is CSARRLAGANEQFF.